The 5 T cell receptor beta chains below were found in one sample sequenced in a study of T-cell memory formation after mild COVID-19. TCRdb reprocessed the 5' RACE reads with MiXCR, giving one entry per CDR3 protein. The sample includes around 320,000 distinct CDR3 sequences, around 28% seen only once; the top ten take 13%. Material for sequencing was PBMCs or a T cell subset sorted from them (not recorded which). The receptor set was obtained from an adult woman who had mild COVID-19 (a few samples of this study predate the infection). Cell type and time point are not known.

This chain joins TRBV29-1 and TRBJ2-3, with unresolved D. The CDR3 runs to 13 residues. V shed 1 base and J shed 2 bases, with 7 bases lying between them. The germline V gene encodes CDR1 SQVTM and CDR2 ANQGSEA. CDR3 DNA: TGCAGCGTTGAAGGCGTCTACACAGATACGCAGTATTTT. Protein sequence: CSVEGVYTDTQYF.

The chain couples TRBV30 to TRBJ2-1; TRBD1 agrees at 7 bases. The CDR3 contains 14 residues. V lost 1 base to trimming and J lost 4 bases; unmatched junction nucleotides: 4. Germline lookup yields CDR1 GTSNPN and CDR2 SVGIG (reference sequence). CDR3 loop: CAWSGTGRYNEQFF. Here the CDR3 DNA reads TGTGCCTGGAGTGGGACAGGACGGTACAATGAGCAGTTCTTC.

This clonotype was recorded a few times. V usage is TRBV24-1 and J usage is TRBJ2-5, with TRBD1 matching 7 bases. Trimming cost V 4 bases and J 4 bases; bases outside gene matches: 5. The CDR3 runs to 14 residues. CDR1 KGHDR and CDR2 SFDVKD come from the germline V gene. The CDR3 region is CATSEKGARETQYF. As DNA, the CDR3 is TGTGCCACCAGTGAAAAGGGGGCACGAGAGACCCAGTACTTC.

There are a few counts of this clonotype. The chain carries TRBV7-2 and TRBJ2-7; the D gene is possibly TRBD2 (6 bases). Trimming removed 3 bases at V and 4 bases at J, with 16 bases between. The CDR3 contains 15 residues. Germline lookup yields CDR1 SGHTA and CDR2 FQGNSA. The CDR3 is CASSFLGLIGYEQYF. Written as DNA, the CDR3 is TGTGCCAGCAGCTTCCTGGGACTGATAGGTTACGAGCAGTACTTC. Supplemented by reference TRBV7-2 and TRBJ2-7, the full variable domain reads GAGVSQSPSNKVTEKGKDVELRCDPISGHTALYWYRQSLGQGLEFLIYFQGNSAPDKSGLPSDRFSAERTGGSVSTLTIQRTQQEDSAVYLCASSFLGLIGYEQYFGPGTRLTVT.

CDR3 loop: CASSSPPAGEDTQYF. The CDR3 DNA sequence: TGTGCCAGCAGCTCACCGCCAGCGGGGGAAGATACGCAGTATTTT. This chain joins TRBV11-2 and TRBJ2-3; TRBD2 aligns across 8 bases. The CDR3 contains 15 residues. After removal of 4 bases from V and 5 bases from J, the junction contained 8 bases not matched to a gene. The V gene's germline CDR1 is SGHAT and CDR2 FQNNGV.